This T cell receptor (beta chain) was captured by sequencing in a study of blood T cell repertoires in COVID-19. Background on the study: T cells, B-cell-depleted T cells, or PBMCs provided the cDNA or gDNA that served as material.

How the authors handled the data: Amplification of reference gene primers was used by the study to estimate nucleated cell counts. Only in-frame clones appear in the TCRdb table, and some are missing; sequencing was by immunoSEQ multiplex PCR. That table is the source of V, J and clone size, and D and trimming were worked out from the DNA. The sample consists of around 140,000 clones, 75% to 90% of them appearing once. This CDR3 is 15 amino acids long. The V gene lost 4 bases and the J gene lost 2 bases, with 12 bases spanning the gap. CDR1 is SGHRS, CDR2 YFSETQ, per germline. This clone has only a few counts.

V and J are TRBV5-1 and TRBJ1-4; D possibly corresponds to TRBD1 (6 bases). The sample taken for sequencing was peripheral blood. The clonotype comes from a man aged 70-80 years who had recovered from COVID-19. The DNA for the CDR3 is TGCGCCAGCAGCCCACAGGGTAATACTAATGAAAAACTGTTTTTT. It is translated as CASSPQGNTNEKLFF.